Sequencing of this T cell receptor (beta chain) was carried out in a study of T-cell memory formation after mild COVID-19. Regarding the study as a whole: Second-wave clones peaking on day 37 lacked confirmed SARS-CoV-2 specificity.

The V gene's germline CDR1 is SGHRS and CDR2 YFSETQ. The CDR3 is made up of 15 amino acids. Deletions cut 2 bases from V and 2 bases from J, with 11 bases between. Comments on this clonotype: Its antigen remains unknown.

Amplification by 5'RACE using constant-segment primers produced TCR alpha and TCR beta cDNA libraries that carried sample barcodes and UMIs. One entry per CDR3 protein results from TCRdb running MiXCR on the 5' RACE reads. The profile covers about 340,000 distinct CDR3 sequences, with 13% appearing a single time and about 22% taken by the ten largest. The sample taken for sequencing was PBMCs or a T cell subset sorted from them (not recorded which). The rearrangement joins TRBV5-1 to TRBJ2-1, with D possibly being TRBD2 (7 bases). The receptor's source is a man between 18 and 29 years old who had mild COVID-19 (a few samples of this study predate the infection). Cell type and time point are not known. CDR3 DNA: TGCGCCAGCAGCTTAAAGGGGGGGACCTACAATGAGCAGTTCTTC. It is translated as CASSLKGGTYNEQFF.